This entry lists 2 T cell receptor beta chains sequenced from one sample in a study of graft-versus-host responses after intestinal transplantation. The table came from immunoSEQ multiplex PCR; TCRdb's copy has only in-frame clones and leaves some out. The table shows nearly 110,000 clones, with roughly 90% occurring only once. Their recognized antigens are unknown. Sample: unstimulated CD4+ T cells sorted from spleen or lymph node cells, taken before transplant. These TCRs come from a human donor who was the organ donor for an intestinal transplant.

V usage is TRBV2 and J usage is TRBJ1-1; 7 nucleotides match TRBD1. Germline V gene data show CDR1 as SNHLY and CDR2 as FYNNEI. Germline trimming cut 6 bases from V and 4 bases from J; bases unmatched to any gene: 5. This CDR3 has 13 residues. The CDR3 is CASSDRVGTEAFF. The CDR3 DNA reads TGTGCCAGCAGCGACAGGGTTGGCACTGAAGCTTTCTTT.

The genes are TRBV5-1 and TRBJ2-7; 8 positions agree with TRBD2. CDR1 and CDR2 (germline): SGHRS, YFSETQ. The J segment lost 3 bases and the V segment lost 3 bases, leaving 8 bases of the junction unmatched. The length of the CDR3 is 15 residues. CDR3 region: CASSSVSGSNYEQYF. The CDR3 bases are TGCGCCAGCAGCTCAGTAAGCGGGAGTAACTACGAGCAGTACTTC.